The rows below give T cell receptor beta chains drawn from one sample of a study of tumor-infiltrating lymphocytes in primary liver carcinoma. TCRdb passed the multiplex PCR reads through MiXCR, listing each CDR3 protein once. The table has approximately 320,000 distinct CDR3 sequences, around three fifths seen once. The specimen was peripheral blood. All receptors come from a woman aged 25 to 39 with primary liver carcinoma and hepatitis B virus infection. Each CDR3 is given with its conserved first and last residue. A D gene is named only where the DNA matches it firmly. Size values are once, few and many counts, or a class for expanded clones, and some rows have none.

v_gene: TRBV29-1
d_gene: TRBD1
j_gene: TRBJ2-1
abundance: NA
CDR3aa: CSARTGFGGEQFF
CDR3nt: TGCAGCGCCAGGACAGGGTTCGGGGGTGAGCAGTTCTTC

v_gene: TRBV11-1
d_gene: NA
j_gene: TRBJ2-3
abundance: NA
CDR3aa: CASSLPKTDTQYF
CDR3nt: TGTGCCAGCAGCTTACCTAAAACAGATACGCAATATTTT

v_gene: TRBV6-5
d_gene: TRBD1
j_gene: TRBJ1-2
abundance: few
CDR3aa: CASRNRDRVHGYTF
CDR3nt: TGTGCCAGCCGTAACCGGGACAGGGTACATGGCTACACCTTC

v_gene: TRBV6-5
d_gene: NA
j_gene: TRBJ2-5
abundance: few
CDR3aa: CASSYMYQQETQYF
CDR3nt: TGTGCCAGCAGTTATATGTATCAGCAAGAGACCCAGTACTTC

v_gene: TRBV20-1
d_gene: TRBD2
j_gene: TRBJ2-1
abundance: NA
CDR3aa: CSARDHFRTKREGSEQFF
CDR3nt: TGCAGTGCTAGAGATCACTTCCGAACAAAGCGGGAGGGCAGTGAGCAGTTCTTC

v_gene: TRBV12-3/TRBV12-4
d_gene: TRBD1
j_gene: TRBJ1-1
abundance: NA
CDR3aa: CASSPRQGANTEVFF
CDR3nt: TGTGCCAGCAGTCCAAGACAGGGAGCGAACACTGAAGTTTTCTTT

v_gene: TRBV4-3
d_gene: NA
j_gene: TRBJ1-2
abundance: NA
CDR3aa: CASRQAGYRNQGYTF
CDR3nt: TGCGCCAGCAGGCAAGCAGGGTACAGGAACCAAGGCTACACCTTC

v_gene: TRBV28
d_gene: NA
j_gene: TRBJ2-3
abundance: once
CDR3aa: CASRTVGISDTQYF
CDR3nt: TGTGCCAGCAGAACAGTTGGAATATCAGATACGCAGTATTTT

v_gene: TRBV12-3/TRBV12-4
d_gene: NA
j_gene: TRBJ2-1
abundance: NA
CDR3aa: CVSSFGIGNEQFF
CDR3nt: TGTGTCAGCAGTTTCGGGATTGGCAATGAGCAGTTCTTC

v_gene: TRBV4-1
d_gene: TRBD2
j_gene: TRBJ2-1
abundance: NA
CDR3aa: CASSQIVAGESYNEQFF
CDR3nt: TGCGCCAGCAGCCAAATCGTAGCGGGAGAATCGTACAATGAGCAGTTCTTC